Included here is one TCR beta chain sequence, with context. Its specificity is unknown. The junction and the germline gene differ at one end; a read error may be behind it. The germline V gene has CDR1 MNHEY and CDR2 SVGAGI. The CDR3 contains 14 residues. TCRbeta libraries were built with three rounds of nested PCR, modified from ARM-PCR. MiXCR was run by TCRdb on the multiplex PCR reads, yielding one entry per CDR3 protein. Here the sample spans fewer than 85,000 distinct CDR3 sequences, around 73% being singletons. The data derive from a study of tumor and adjacent non-tumor tissue in lung cancer. Study in general: On average, productive TCRbeta reads reached about 4.17 million per sample.

Study results and limitations: In normal lung, the top 100 clones were significantly more dominant than in tumor.

The template was RNA from unsorted bulk tissue. Specimen: lung tumor tissue. This sequence originates from a man in his sixties with non-small cell lung cancer. This sequence joins TRBV6-5 and TRBJ1-2; D remains unclear. The CDR3 is CASSYTIADYGYTF. CDR3 in DNA: TGTGCTAGCAGTTACACGATTGCGGACTATGGCTACACCTTC.